This TCR beta chain was captured by sequencing in a study of early T cells in non-severe SARS-CoV-2 infection. In the study overall: RNA in bulk from unsorted whole blood was sequenced, and chains were unpaired.

This clonotype came up a few times. Its antigen is undetermined. From germline, CDR1 is SGHKS and CDR2 YYEKEE (reference sequence). The CDR3 extends over 12 amino acids. Trimming left V 0 bases short and J 9 bases short, with 6 bases between. Findings and caveats of the study: The study's VDJdb matching favored anti-spike CD8 responses and missed private and CD4 specificities.

Individual cDNA molecules were tagged with unique molecular identifiers, the study reported. Each CDR3 protein is one row after TCRdb ran MiXCR on the 5' RACE reads. The table shows under 100,000 distinct CDR3 sequences, with approximately 11% occurring only once. This sequence was found in an adult who was a healthcare worker with PCR-confirmed SARS-CoV-2 infection or an uninfected control (not recorded which). The chain combines TRBV5-5 with TRBJ2-2; D is undetermined. Material: whole blood. The CDR3 here is CASSLGAWELFF. The CDR3 DNA follows: TGTGCCAGCAGCTTGGGAGCCTGGGAGCTGTTTTTT.